This TCR beta chain is from a study of T-cell memory formation after mild COVID-19. On this clonotype: No antigen is known for it.

V lost 4 bases and J 5 bases, leaving 18 bases between the germline ends. The CDR3 extends over 15 amino acids. With constant-segment primers, 5'RACE yielded cDNA libraries of TCR alpha and TCR beta that carried sample barcodes and UMIs. MiXCR was run by TCRdb on the 5' RACE reads, yielding one entry per CDR3 protein. The sample holds approximately 340,000 distinct CDR3 sequences, less than 20% seen once. Study results and limitations: The study found contracting CD4+ clones mainly in CM and EM and contracting CD8+ clones in EMRA.

The sequence was obtained from a man aged 18 to 30 who had mild COVID-19 (a few samples of this study predate the infection). Cell type and time point are not known. The chain recombines TRBV5-3 with TRBJ2-5, with D perhaps being TRBD1 or TRBD2 (5 bases each). TRBV5-3 is designated an ORF whose function remains uncertain. The specimen sequenced was PBMCs or a T cell subset sorted from them (not recorded which). DNA of the CDR3: TGTGCCAGAAGCATGGAGGCGACAGCGTGGGAGACCCAGTACTTC. Translating gives CARSMEATAWETQYF.